The 12 T cell receptor beta chains presented below share a single source sample, sequenced in a study of blood T cell repertoires in COVID-19. The table came from immunoSEQ multiplex PCR; TCRdb's copy has only in-frame clones and leaves some out. This sample has 130,000 to 150,000 clones, with around four fifths found just once. Sequencing used peripheral blood. The receptor source for this set is a human donor in a cohort sampled during active COVID-19.

This clone was recorded once. The chain combines TRBV5-1 with TRBJ1-1; no reliable D call. Trimming pared 0 bases from V and 1 base from J, leaving 13 bases between. The CDR3 has 16 residues. Germline V gives CDR1 SGHRS, CDR2 YFSETQ. The CDR3 protein is CASSLDPGSENTEAFF. For the CDR3, the DNA is TGCGCCAGCAGCTTGGATCCGGGATCGGAGAACACTGAAGCTTTCTTT.

The rearrangement uses TRBV18 and TRBJ1-5; D might be TRBD1 (5 bases). The CDR3 length is 16 residues. Trimming stripped 4 bases from V and 0 bases from J, with 13 bases between. From germline, CDR1 is KGHSH and CDR2 LQKENI. The CDR3 loop reads CASSHGTDYSNQPQHF. CDR3 DNA sequence: TGTGCCAGCTCACATGGGACTGACTATAGCAATCAGCCCCAGCATTTT. The full variable domain, rest sourced from reference TRBV18 and TRBJ1-5, is NAGVMQNPRHLVRRRGQEARLRCSPMKGHSHVYWYRQLPEEGLKFMVYLQKENIIDESGMPKERFSAEFPKEGPSILRIQQVVRGDSAAYFCASSHGTDYSNQPQHFGDGTRLSIL.

J is TRBJ2-3 and V is TRBV24-1; 11 bases fit TRBD1. Germline CDR1 and CDR2: KGHDR and SFDVKD. The V and J ends lost 6 bases and 4 bases, in that order; junction bases with no gene match: 2. There are 14 residues in the CDR3. The CDR3 here is CATSSGQGADTQYF. CDR3 nucleotide sequence: TGTGCCACCAGTTCGGGACAGGGGGCAGATACGCAGTATTTT.

The rearrangement uses TRBV9 and TRBJ2-3; the match to TRBD2 covers 7 bases. The CDR3 totals 15 residues. Per germline, CDR1 SGDLS and CDR2 YYNGEE. The ends lost 0 bases at V and 2 bases at J; junction bases unmatched: 3. Here the CDR3 DNA reads TGTGCCAGCAGCGTAGGTCTAGCGGTCACAGATACGCAGTATTTT. This encodes CASSVGLAVTDTQYF.

This chain connects TRBV5-6 to TRBJ2-1, with D perhaps TRBD1 (6 bases). Germline lookup yields CDR1 SGHDT and CDR2 YYEEEE. The CDR3 sequence is 15 residues long. V lost 4 bases, J lost 4 bases, and 15 bases lay in between. The CDR3 loop reads CASSAEGQGYNEQFF. The CDR3 nucleotides are TGTGCCAGCAGCGCAGAAGGGCAGGGGTACAATGAGCAGTTCTTC.

CDR3 sequence: CASRLNEVGARTEAFF. The CDR3 nucleotides are TGTGCCAGCAGACTAAACGAGGTAGGGGCGAGGACTGAAGCTTTCTTT. The chain is built from TRBV2 and TRBJ1-1, with TRBD1 as a possible D gene (5 bases). Germline lookup yields CDR1 SNHLY and CDR2 FYNNEI. The CDR3 covers 16 residues. The V and J ends lost 6 bases and 5 bases respectively, with 22 bases between them.

The chain recombines TRBV30 with TRBJ1-2, with 8 bases identical to TRBD1. The CDR3 runs 13 residues. The germline CDR1 and CDR2 sequences are GTSNPN and SVGIG (reference sequence). The V segment lost 2 bases and the J segment 8 bases; nucleotides outside the gene matches: 7. CDR3 nucleotide sequence: TGTGCCTGGAGTAGACAGGGGATCGACGGCTACACCTTC. This encodes CAWSRQGIDGYTF. The full variable domain, in which reference TRBV30 and TRBJ1-2 provide the parts outside the CDR3, is SQTIHQWPATLVQPVGSPLSLECTVEGTSNPNLYWYRQAAGRGLQLLFYSVGIGQISSEVPQNLSASRPQDRQFILSSKKLLLSDSGFYLCAWSRQGIDGYTFGSGTRLTVV.

The chain links TRBV19 to TRBJ2-1; 7 nucleotides match TRBD1. The CDR3 covers 13 residues. V was pared by 8 bases and J by 6 bases, with 7 bases of the junction left unmatched. The germline CDR1 and CDR2 sequences are LNHDA and SQIVND (reference sequence). The chain's CDR3 is CASRTGRGNEQFF. CDR3 coding DNA: TGTGCCAGTCGGACAGGCCGTGGCAATGAGCAGTTCTTC.

The chain links TRBV28 to TRBJ1-1; no clear D. This CDR3 spans 13 amino acids. Germline V gene sequence: CDR1 MDHEN, CDR2 SYDVKM. V was pared by 2 bases and J by 1 base, with 5 bases between. CDR3 nucleotides: TGTGCCAGCAGTTTAGGGAGGAACACTGAAGCTTTCTTT. This codes for CASSLGRNTEAFF.

The V call is TRBV3-1 (or the pseudogene TRBV3-2), the J call TRBJ2-5; D is unclear. Germline lookup yields CDR1 LGHDT and CDR2 YNNKEL (reference sequence). CDR3 size: 10 residues. Trimming removed 3 bases at V and 8 bases at J, with 4 bases between. The CDR3 DNA reads TGTGCCAGCAGCCAGACTACCCAGTACTTC. Its translation is CASSQTTQYF.

The rearrangement joins TRBV6-5 to TRBJ1-2, with D unclear. Looked up from germline, CDR1 is MNHEY and CDR2 is SVGAGI. CDR3 size: 14 residues. V was cut by 5 bases and J by 4 bases, with 14 bases left in between. The CDR3 nucleotides read TGTGCCAGCAGTACCCTGACGGGAGGCTATGGCTACACCTTC. This encodes CASSTLTGGYGYTF.

This clone was recorded once. This chain joins TRBV28 and TRBJ1-3; D possibly corresponds to TRBD1 (6 bases). With 8 bases removed from V and 2 bases from J, the gap between germline ends came to 13 bases. This CDR3 is 14 amino acids long. Germline V gene lookup returns CDR1 MDHEN and CDR2 SYDVKM. CDR3 region: CASCTGMAGNTIYF. For the CDR3, the DNA is TGTGCCAGCTGCACAGGGATGGCTGGAAACACCATATATTTT.